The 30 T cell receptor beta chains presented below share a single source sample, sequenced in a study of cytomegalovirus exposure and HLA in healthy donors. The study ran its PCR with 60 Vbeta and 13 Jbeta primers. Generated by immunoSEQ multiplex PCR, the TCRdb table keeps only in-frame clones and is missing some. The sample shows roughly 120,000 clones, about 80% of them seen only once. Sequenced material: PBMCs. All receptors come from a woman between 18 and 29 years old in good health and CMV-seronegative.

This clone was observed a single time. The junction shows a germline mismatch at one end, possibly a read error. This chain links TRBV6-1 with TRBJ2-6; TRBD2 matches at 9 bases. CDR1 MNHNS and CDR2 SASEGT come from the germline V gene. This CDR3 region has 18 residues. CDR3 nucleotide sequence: TGTGCCAGCAGTGTCTTAGCGGGGGTTAGCTCTGGGGCCAACGGCCTGACTTTC. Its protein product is CASSVLAGVSSGANGLTF.

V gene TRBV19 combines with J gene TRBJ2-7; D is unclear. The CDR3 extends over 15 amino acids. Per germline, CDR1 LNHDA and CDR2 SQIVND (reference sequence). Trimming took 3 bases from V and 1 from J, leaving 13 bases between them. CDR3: CASSMGYGSSYEQYF. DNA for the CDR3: TGTGCCAGTAGTATGGGTTACGGGTCTTCCTACGAGCAGTACTTC.

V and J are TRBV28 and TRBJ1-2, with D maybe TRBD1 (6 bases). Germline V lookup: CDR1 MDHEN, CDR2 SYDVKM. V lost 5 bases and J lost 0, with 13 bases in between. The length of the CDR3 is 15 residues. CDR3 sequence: CASSEYRDSNYGYTF. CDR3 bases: TGTGCCAGCAGTGAGTACAGGGATTCTAACTATGGCTACACCTTC.

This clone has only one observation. CDR3 in amino acids: CASSFGSTEAFF. CDR3 nucleotides: TGCGCCAGCAGCTTCGGGTCGACTGAAGCTTTCTTT. This chain uses TRBV5-1 with TRBJ1-1, with no clear D. The CDR3 length is 12 residues. V was trimmed by 2 bases and J by 5 bases, leaving 7 bases between them. CDR1 and CDR2 from the germline V gene are SGHRS and YFSETQ.

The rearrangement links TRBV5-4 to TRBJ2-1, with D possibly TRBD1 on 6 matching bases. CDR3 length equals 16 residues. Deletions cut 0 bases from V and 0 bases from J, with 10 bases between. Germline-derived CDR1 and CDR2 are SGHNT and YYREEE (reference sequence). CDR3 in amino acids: CASSLVRTDSYNEQFF. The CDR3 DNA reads TGTGCCAGCAGCTTGGTCCGGACAGACTCCTACAATGAGCAGTTCTTC. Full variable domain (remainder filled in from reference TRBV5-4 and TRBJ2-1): ETGVTQSPTHLIKTRGQQVTLRCSSQSGHNTVSWYQQALGQGPQFIFQYYREEENGRGNFPPRFSGLQFPNYSSELNVNALELDDSALYLCASSLVRTDSYNEQFFGPGTRLTVL.

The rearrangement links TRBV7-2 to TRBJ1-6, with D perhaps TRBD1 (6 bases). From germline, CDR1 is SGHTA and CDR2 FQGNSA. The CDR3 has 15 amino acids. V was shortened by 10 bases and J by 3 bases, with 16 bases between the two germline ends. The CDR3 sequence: CAISSDRNYNSPLHF. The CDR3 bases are TGTGCCATCTCGTCAGACAGGAACTATAATTCACCCCTCCACTTT.

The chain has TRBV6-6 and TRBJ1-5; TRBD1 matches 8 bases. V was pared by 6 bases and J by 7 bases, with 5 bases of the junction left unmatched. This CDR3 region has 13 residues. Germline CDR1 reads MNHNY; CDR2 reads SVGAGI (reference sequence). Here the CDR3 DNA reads TGTGCCAGCAGGGACAGGGATGGCCAGCCCCAGCATTTT. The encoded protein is CASRDRDGQPQHF.

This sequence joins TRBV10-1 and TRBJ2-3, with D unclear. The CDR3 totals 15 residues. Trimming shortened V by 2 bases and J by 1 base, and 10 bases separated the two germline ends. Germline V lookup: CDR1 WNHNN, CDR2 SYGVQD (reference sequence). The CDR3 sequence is CASSEAGSRTDTQYF. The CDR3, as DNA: TGCGCCAGCAGTGAGGCCGGGTCCCGCACAGATACGCAGTATTTT.

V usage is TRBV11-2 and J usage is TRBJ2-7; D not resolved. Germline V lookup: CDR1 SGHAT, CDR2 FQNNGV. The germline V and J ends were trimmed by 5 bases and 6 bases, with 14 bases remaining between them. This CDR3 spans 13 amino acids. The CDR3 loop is CASSLLTRGEQYF. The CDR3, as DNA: TGTGCCAGCAGCCTTTTGACCCGAGGCGAGCAGTACTTC.

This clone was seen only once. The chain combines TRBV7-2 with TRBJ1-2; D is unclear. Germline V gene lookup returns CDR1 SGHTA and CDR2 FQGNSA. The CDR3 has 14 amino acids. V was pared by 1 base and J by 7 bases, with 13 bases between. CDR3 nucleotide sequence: TGTGCCAGCAGCTTAGTAGGCAGCGCCTCTGGCTACACCTTC. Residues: CASSLVGSASGYTF.

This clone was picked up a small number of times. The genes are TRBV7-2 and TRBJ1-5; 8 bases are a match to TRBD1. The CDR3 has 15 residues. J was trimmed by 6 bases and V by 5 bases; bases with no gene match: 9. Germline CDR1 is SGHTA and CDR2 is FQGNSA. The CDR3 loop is CASSPQGARGQPQHF. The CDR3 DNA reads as TGTGCCAGCAGCCCCCAGGGGGCGCGGGGTCAGCCCCAGCATTTT.

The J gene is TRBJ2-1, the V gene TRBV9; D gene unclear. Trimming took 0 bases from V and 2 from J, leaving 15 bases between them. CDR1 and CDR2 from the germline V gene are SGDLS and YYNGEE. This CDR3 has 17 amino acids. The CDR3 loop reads CASSVGVGPRPYNEQFF. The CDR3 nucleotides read TGTGCCAGCAGCGTAGGGGTAGGCCCGAGGCCCTACAATGAGCAGTTCTTC. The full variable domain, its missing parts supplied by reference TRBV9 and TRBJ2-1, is DSGVTQTPKHLITATGQRVTLRCSPRSGDLSVYWYQQSLDQGLQFLIQYYNGEERAKGNILERFSAQQFPDLHSELNLSSLELGDSALYFCASSVGVGPRPYNEQFFGPGTRLTVL.

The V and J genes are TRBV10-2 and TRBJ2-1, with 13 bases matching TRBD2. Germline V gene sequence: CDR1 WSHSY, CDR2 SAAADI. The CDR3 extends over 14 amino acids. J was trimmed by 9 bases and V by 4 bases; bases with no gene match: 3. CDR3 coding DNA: TGCGCCAGCAGTGGGACTAGCGGGAGCGGTGAGCAGTTCTTC. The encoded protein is CASSGTSGSGEQFF.

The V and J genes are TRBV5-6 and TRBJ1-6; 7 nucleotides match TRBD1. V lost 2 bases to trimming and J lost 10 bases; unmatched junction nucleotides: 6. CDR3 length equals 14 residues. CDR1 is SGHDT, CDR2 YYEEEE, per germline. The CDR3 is CASSLGGQGSPLHF. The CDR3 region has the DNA TGTGCCAGCAGCTTAGGGGGCCAGGGATCACCCCTCCACTTT.

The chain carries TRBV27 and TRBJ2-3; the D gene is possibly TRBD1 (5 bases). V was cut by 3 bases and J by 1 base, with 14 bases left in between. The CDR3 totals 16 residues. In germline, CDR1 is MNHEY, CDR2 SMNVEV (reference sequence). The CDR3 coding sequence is TGTGCCAGCAGTTTGAATCAGGGTTGGGGCACAGATACGCAGTATTTT. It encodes CASSLNQGWGTDTQYF.

Here the CDR3 DNA reads TGTGCCAGCAGCGTAGGGGGGCTAGGTGAGCAGTTCTTC. This translates into CASSVGGLGEQFF. The chain uses TRBV9 and TRBJ2-1; D is perhaps TRBD1 (6 bases). V lost 0 bases and J lost 9, with 10 bases in between. The CDR3 has 13 residues. Germline loops: CDR1 SGDLS, CDR2 YYNGEE.

The CDR3 DNA sequence: TGTGCCAGCTCACCCCTACAGGAAACCAGCTATGGCTACACCTTC. Protein sequence: CASSPLQETSYGYTF. The chain has TRBV18 and TRBJ1-2; D is possibly TRBD1 (5 bases). Germline values: CDR1 KGHSH, CDR2 LQKENI. The CDR3 totals 15 residues. The ends were cut back, 3 bases at V and 4 bases at J, with 15 bases in the middle.

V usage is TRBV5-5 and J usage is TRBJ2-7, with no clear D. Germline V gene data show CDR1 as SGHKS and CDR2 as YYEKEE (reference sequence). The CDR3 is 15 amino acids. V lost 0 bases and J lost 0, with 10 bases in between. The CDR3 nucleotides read TGTGCCAGCAGCTTGGAACCAGGCAGCTCCTACGAGCAGTACTTC. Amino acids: CASSLEPGSSYEQYF. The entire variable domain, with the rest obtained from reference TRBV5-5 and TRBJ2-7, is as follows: DAGVTQSPTHLIKTRGQQVTLRCSPISGHKSVSWYQQVLGQGPQFIFQYYEKEERGRGNFPDRFSARQFPNYSSELNVNALLLGDSALYLCASSLEPGSSYEQYFGPGTRLTVT.

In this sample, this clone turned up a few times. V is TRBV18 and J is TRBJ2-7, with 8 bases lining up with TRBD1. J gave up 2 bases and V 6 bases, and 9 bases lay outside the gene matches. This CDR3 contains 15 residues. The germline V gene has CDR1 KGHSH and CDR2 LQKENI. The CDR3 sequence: CASSSGAGGPYEQYF. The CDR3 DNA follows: TGTGCCAGCTCCTCCGGGGCAGGGGGCCCCTACGAGCAGTACTTC.

The CDR3 here is CASNLGGSGNTIYF. CDR3 coding DNA: TGTGCCTCCAACCTAGGGGGCTCTGGAAACACCATATATTTT. The gene calls are TRBV30 and TRBJ1-3, with a tentative D call TRBD1 (6 bases). The CDR3 has 14 amino acids. Germline CDR1 reads GTSNPN; CDR2 reads SVGIG (reference sequence). Trimming shortened V by 7 bases and J by 0 bases, and 13 bases separated the two germline ends.

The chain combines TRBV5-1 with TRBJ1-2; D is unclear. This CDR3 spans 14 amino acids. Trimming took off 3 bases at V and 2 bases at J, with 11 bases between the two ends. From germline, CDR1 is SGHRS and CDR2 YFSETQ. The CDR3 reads CASSSRAENYGYTF. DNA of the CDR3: TGCGCCAGCAGCTCTCGTGCAGAAAACTATGGCTACACCTTC.

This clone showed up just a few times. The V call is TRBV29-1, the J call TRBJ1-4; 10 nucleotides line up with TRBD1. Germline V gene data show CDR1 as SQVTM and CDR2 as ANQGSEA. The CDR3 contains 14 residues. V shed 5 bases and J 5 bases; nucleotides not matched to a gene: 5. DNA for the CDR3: TGCAGCGTTTTTAGGACAGGGGGGAATGAAAAACTGTTTTTT. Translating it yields CSVFRTGGNEKLFF.

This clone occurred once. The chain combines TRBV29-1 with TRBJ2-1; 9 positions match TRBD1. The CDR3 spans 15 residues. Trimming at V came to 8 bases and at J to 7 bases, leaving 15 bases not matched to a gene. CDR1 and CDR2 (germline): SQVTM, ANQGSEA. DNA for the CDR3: TGCAGCTCTTTCCCAGGACAGGGGAAAACTAATGAGCAGTTCTTC. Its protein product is CSSFPGQGKTNEQFF.

DNA of the CDR3: TGTGCCAGCAGCTTAGCGAAGGGGCTTCTGACCTACGAGCAGTACTTC. This translates into CASSLAKGLLTYEQYF. The rearrangement uses TRBV7-6 and TRBJ2-7, with D perhaps matching TRBD1 (5 bases). Germline CDR1 reads SGHVS; CDR2 reads FNYEAQ. Trimming removed 0 bases from V and 2 bases from J, with 14 bases in between. The CDR3 is 16 residues long. The full variable domain, completed using reference TRBV7-6 and TRBJ2-7, is GAGVSQSPRYKVTKRGQDVALRCDPISGHVSLYWYRQALGQGPEFLTYFNYEAQQDKSGLPNDRFSAERPEGSISTLTIQRTEQRDSAMYRCASSLAKGLLTYEQYFGPGTRLTVT.

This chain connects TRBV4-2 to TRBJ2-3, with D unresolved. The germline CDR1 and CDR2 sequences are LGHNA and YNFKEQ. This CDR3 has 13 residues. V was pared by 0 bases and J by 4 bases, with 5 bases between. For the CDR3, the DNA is TGTGCCAGCAGCCAAGAGGCCGCAGATACGCAGTATTTT. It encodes CASSQEAADTQYF.

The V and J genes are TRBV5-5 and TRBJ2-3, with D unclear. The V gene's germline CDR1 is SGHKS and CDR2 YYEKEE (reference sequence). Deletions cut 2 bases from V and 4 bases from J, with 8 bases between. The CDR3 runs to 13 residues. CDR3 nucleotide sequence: TGTGCCAGCAGCTTAACGGTGTCAGATACGCAGTATTTT. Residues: CASSLTVSDTQYF.

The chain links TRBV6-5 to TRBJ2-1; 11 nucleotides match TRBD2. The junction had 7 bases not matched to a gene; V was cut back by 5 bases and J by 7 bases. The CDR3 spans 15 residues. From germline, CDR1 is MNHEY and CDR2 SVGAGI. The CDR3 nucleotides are TGTGCCAGCAGTACCCGGACTAGCGGGTCGAATGAGCAGTTCTTC. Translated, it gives CASSTRTSGSNEQFF.

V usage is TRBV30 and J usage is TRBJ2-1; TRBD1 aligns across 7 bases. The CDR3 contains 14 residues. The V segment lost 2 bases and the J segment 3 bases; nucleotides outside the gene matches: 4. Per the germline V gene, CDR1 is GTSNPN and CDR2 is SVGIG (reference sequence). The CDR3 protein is CAWSLTGIYNEQFF. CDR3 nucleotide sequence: TGTGCCTGGAGTCTGACAGGGATCTACAATGAGCAGTTCTTC.

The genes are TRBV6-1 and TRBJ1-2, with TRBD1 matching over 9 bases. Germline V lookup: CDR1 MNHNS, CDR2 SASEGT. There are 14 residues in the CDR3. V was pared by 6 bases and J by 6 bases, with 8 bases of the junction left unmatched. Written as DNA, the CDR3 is TGTGCCAGCAGGTGGACAGGGGTTAGTGATGGCTACACCTTC. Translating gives CASRWTGVSDGYTF.

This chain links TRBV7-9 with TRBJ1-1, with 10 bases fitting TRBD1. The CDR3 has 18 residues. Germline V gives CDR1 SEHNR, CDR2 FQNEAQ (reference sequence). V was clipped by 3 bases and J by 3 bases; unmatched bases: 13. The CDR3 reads CASSLGVGGQGYHTEAFF. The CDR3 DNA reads TGTGCCAGCAGCTTGGGGGTTGGGGGACAGGGGTATCACACTGAAGCTTTCTTT. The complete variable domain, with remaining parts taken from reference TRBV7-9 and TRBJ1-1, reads DTGVSQNPRHKITKRGQNVTFRCDPISEHNRLYWYRQTLGQGPEFLTYFQNEAQLEKSRLLSDRFSAERPKGSFSTLEIQRTEQGDSAMYLCASSLGVGGQGYHTEAFFGQGTRLTVV.